Shown below are 28 T cell receptor beta chains from a single sample sequenced in a study of blood T cell repertoires in COVID-19. The protocol was immunoSEQ multiplex PCR, while the TCRdb copy is restricted to in-frame clones and leaves out a portion. The data show 150,000 to 200,000 clones, about 88% seen once. Sequences were obtained from PBMCs or T cells enriched from blood (not recorded which). The receptors stem from a human donor with acute COVID-19. The donor label of this sample is uncertain.

The chain joins TRBV9 to TRBJ2-1, with D perhaps matching TRBD2 (6 bases). Germline values: CDR1 SGDLS, CDR2 YYNGEE. This CDR3 comprises 18 residues. Trimming removed 0 bases at V and 0 bases at J, with 16 bases between. CDR3 bases: TGTGCCAGCAGCGTAGACGTGGGGGGTAGCGGCTCCTACAATGAGCAGTTCTTC. This codes for CASSVDVGGSGSYNEQFF.

The V and J genes are TRBV6-4 and TRBJ2-6, with D hard to call. Germline V gene data show CDR1 as MRHNA and CDR2 as SNTAGT. The V gene lost 3 bases and the J gene lost 0 bases, with 3 bases spanning the gap. The CDR3 runs 14 residues. The CDR3 DNA reads TGTGCCAGCAGTGAGGCCTCTGGGGCCAACGTCCTGACTTTC. Its protein product is CASSEASGANVLTF.

The chain has TRBV3-1 (or the pseudogene TRBV3-2) and TRBJ1-4, with D maybe TRBD1 (5 bases). The V end was cut by 3 bases, the J end by 3 bases, with 11 bases between. Germline V gives CDR1 LGHDT, CDR2 YNNKEL (reference sequence). CDR3 length: 15 residues. CDR3 amino acids: CASSQGRQANEKLFF. The CDR3, as DNA: TGTGCCAGCAGCCAGGGGCGGCAGGCTAATGAAAAACTGTTTTTT.

This rearrangement joins TRBV7-9 to TRBJ1-1; D may be TRBD1 (5 bases). Deletions cut 4 bases from V and 5 bases from J, with 17 bases between. The CDR3 is 15 residues long. In germline, CDR1 is SEHNR, CDR2 FQNEAQ (reference sequence). The CDR3 DNA reads TGTGCCAGCAGCTACGACAGTTCGGGGGGGACTGAAGCTTTCTTT. Residues: CASSYDSSGGTEAFF.

This clone was detected once. The J gene is TRBJ1-1, the V gene TRBV27; a weak D match, TRBD1 (6 bases). V lost 0 bases to trimming and J lost 0 bases, with 8 bases between them. The CDR3 totals 15 residues. Germline V CDR1 and CDR2: MNHEY, SMNVEV (reference sequence). Here the CDR3 DNA reads TGTGCCAGCAGTTTATCCCCAGGGGTGAACACTGAAGCTTTCTTT. Translation: CASSLSPGVNTEAFF.

The chain uses TRBV4-2 and TRBJ1-2; TRBD1 is a possible D gene (5 bases). The CDR3 runs to 18 residues. The V end was cut by 0 bases, the J end by 2 bases, with 19 bases between. The germline V gene has CDR1 LGHNA and CDR2 YNFKEQ. The CDR3 DNA reads TGTGCCAGCAGCCAAGATCAAGGTTTATTTGACAGCAACTATGGCTACACCTTC. Translated, it gives CASSQDQGLFDSNYGYTF.

This rearrangement joins TRBV7-6 to TRBJ2-5; D perhaps matches TRBD2 (5 bases). The CDR3 has 12 residues. Between the trimmed V and J ends, which lost 5 bases and 4 bases, there was a span of 8 bases. Germline V gives CDR1 SGHVS, CDR2 FNYEAQ. The CDR3 region has the DNA TGTGCCAGCAGCCCGGGGTTAGAGACCCAGTACTTC. Residues: CASSPGLETQYF.

This rearrangement joins TRBV7-2 to TRBJ2-1; 12 bases agree with TRBD2. J gave up 9 bases and V 5 bases, and 17 bases lay outside the gene matches. Germline values: CDR1 SGHTA, CDR2 FQGNSA. The CDR3 consists of 18 residues. In DNA, the CDR3 is TGTGCCAGCAGCCATAGCGGCAAGACTAGCGGGGGCGGGGTTGAGCAGTTCTTC. Translation gives CASSHSGKTSGGGVEQFF.

The gene calls are TRBV5-1 and TRBJ1-6, with D maybe TRBD1 (6 bases). The CDR3 is 16 amino acids. CDR1 is SGHRS, CDR2 YFSETQ, per germline. The ends were cut back, 0 bases at V and 5 bases at J, with 12 bases in the middle. The CDR3 nucleotides are TGCGCCAGCAGCTTGGCAATGGCAGGGGATAATTCACCCCTCCACTTT. Amino acid sequence: CASSLAMAGDNSPLHF.

The CDR3 loop is CASSLTAGPLYEQYF. CDR3 DNA sequence: TGTGCCAGCAGTTTAACGGCGGGCCCCCTCTACGAGCAGTACTTC. The V gene is TRBV27, the J gene TRBJ2-7, with D possibly being TRBD2 (5 bases). Per germline, CDR1 MNHEY and CDR2 SMNVEV (reference sequence). Trimming shortened V by 2 bases and J by 3 bases, and 14 bases separated the two germline ends. The length of the CDR3 is 15 residues.

The chain employs TRBV24-1 and TRBJ1-2; D unclear. The V gene's germline CDR1 is KGHDR and CDR2 SFDVKD. The ends were cut back, 4 bases at V and 2 bases at J, with 10 bases in the middle. CDR3 size: 14 residues. CDR3 amino acids: CATSEPPVNYGYTF. The CDR3 DNA is TGTGCCACCAGTGAACCCCCAGTAAACTATGGCTACACCTTC.

V is TRBV5-1 and J is TRBJ1-2; no definite D call. The V and J ends lost 0 bases and 0 bases respectively, with 12 bases between them. This CDR3 has 16 residues. In germline, CDR1 is SGHRS, CDR2 YFSETQ. CDR3 DNA: TGCGCCAGCAGCTTGGACGGCGGACTAGCTAACTATGGCTACACCTTC. It translates to CASSLDGGLANYGYTF.

The chain carries TRBV9 and TRBJ2-5; TRBD1 aligns across 10 bases. This CDR3 has 15 residues. CDR1 is SGDLS, CDR2 YYNGEE, per germline. The V segment lost 3 bases and the J segment 5 bases; nucleotides outside the gene matches: 7. In DNA form, the CDR3 reads TGTGCCAGCAGCGCGACAGGGGGCGAATCGGAGACCCAGTACTTC. It is translated as CASSATGGESETQYF.

This chain joins TRBV13 and TRBJ2-2; TRBD2 matches at 15 bases. With V trimmed by 2 bases and J by 8 bases, 6 bases remained unmatched. Germline-derived CDR1 and CDR2 are PRHDT and FYEKMQ (reference sequence). The CDR3 sequence is 17 residues long. DNA of the CDR3: TGTGCCAGCAGCTTAATGGGACTAGCGGGGGGAGGGGGGGAGCTGTTTTTT. Encoded protein: CASSLMGLAGGGGELFF.

The chain recombines TRBV24-1 with TRBJ2-3, with 8 bases identical to TRBD1. The CDR3 has 16 residues. The germline V gene has CDR1 KGHDR and CDR2 SFDVKD. V shed 4 bases and J 3 bases; nucleotides not matched to a gene: 8. The CDR3 DNA sequence: TGTGCCACCAGTGAACAGCAGGGGGCGCGTACAGATACGCAGTATTTT. Encoded protein: CATSEQQGARTDTQYF.

This rearrangement joins TRBV7-8 to TRBJ1-5, with D possibly matching TRBD1 (5 bases). This CDR3 contains 16 residues. CDR1 and CDR2 from the germline V gene are SGHVS and FQNEAQ. V was trimmed by 1 base and J by 7 bases, leaving 17 bases between them. CDR3 DNA: TGTGCCAGCAGCTTAGATCCCTTGCGGGGGAGGCAGCCCCAGCATTTT. Translation gives CASSLDPLRGRQPQHF.

The V gene is TRBV5-4, the J gene TRBJ2-7, with TRBD1 matching over 10 bases. This CDR3 is built from 15 residues. Germline CDR1 is SGHNT and CDR2 is YYREEE (reference sequence). Trimming cost V 4 bases and J 4 bases; bases outside gene matches: 8. CDR3 bases: TGTGCCAGCAGCCAGGGGACAGGGGATGTTTACGAGCAGTACTTC. This gives the protein CASSQGTGDVYEQYF.

This clone was counted only a few times. The chain employs TRBV11-2 and TRBJ2-5; D gene uncertain. V lost 8 bases, J lost 4 bases, and 11 bases lay in between. The CDR3 loop spans 12 amino acids. Looked up from germline, CDR1 is SGHAT and CDR2 is FQNNGV. This CDR3 reads CASRPGGETQYF. CDR3 sequence (DNA): TGTGCCAGCCGCCCCGGTGGAGAGACCCAGTACTTC.

The chain recombines TRBV19 with TRBJ1-1; 7 bases are shared with TRBD1. Germline CDR1 LNHDA, CDR2 SQIVND (reference sequence). The V gene end was trimmed by 5 bases and the J gene end by 2 bases; junction bases not matched to a gene: 5. The CDR3 contains 14 residues. The CDR3: CASSSGQVNTEAFF. The CDR3 region has the DNA TGTGCCAGTAGTTCCGGACAGGTTAACACTGAAGCTTTCTTT.

This clone was counted between two and nine times. This sequence joins TRBV4-1 and TRBJ1-1, with TRBD1 as a possible D gene (6 bases). This CDR3 region has 14 residues. Germline CDR1 MGHRA, CDR2 YSYEKL. Trimming stripped 1 base from V and 1 base from J, with 7 bases between. The CDR3 loop is CASSQVGQNTEAFF. DNA for the CDR3: TGCGCCAGCAGCCAAGTGGGACAGAACACTGAAGCTTTCTTT.

Comments on this clone: One end of the junction fails to match germline, which may point to a read error. The chain couples TRBV28 to TRBJ1-1; 7 bases are shared with TRBD1. CDR1 MDHEN and CDR2 SYDVKM come from the germline V gene. The CDR3 length is 14 residues. In DNA, the CDR3 is TGTGCCAGCGGTTTGACAGGGAATATCGCTGAAGCTTTCTTT. It yields the protein CASGLTGNIAEAFF.

This chain links TRBV2 with TRBJ1-6, with 11 bases fitting TRBD1. Germline CDR1 SNHLY, CDR2 FYNNEI. The CDR3 contains 18 residues. Trimming cost V 4 bases and J 9 bases; bases outside gene matches: 14. The CDR3: CASSANLGTGGMGSPLHF. The CDR3 DNA sequence: TGTGCCAGCAGTGCAAACCTTGGGACAGGGGGGATGGGTTCACCCCTCCACTTT.

This rearrangement joins TRBV9 to TRBJ2-3; 10 nucleotides align to TRBD2. CDR3 length: 15 amino acids. Germline CDR1 SGDLS, CDR2 YYNGEE. V shed 6 bases and J 0 bases; nucleotides not matched to a gene: 4. This CDR3 reads CASKAGGMSTDTQYF. The CDR3 DNA reads as TGTGCCAGCAAAGCGGGGGGGATGAGCACAGATACGCAGTATTTT.

The chain recombines TRBV5-6 with TRBJ2-3; D call uncertain. The length of the CDR3 is 12 residues. Germline V lookup: CDR1 SGHDT, CDR2 YYEEEE. The ends were cut back, 4 bases at V and 6 bases at J, with 9 bases in the middle. For the CDR3, the DNA is TGTGCCAGCAGCCCCCAGTGGGATACGCAGTATTTT. Protein product: CASSPQWDTQYF.

The V call is TRBV7-3, the J call TRBJ2-7; TRBD1 agrees at 9 bases. CDR1 is SGHTA, CDR2 FQGTGA, per germline. The junction had 12 bases not matched to a gene; V was cut back by 5 bases and J by 7 bases. This CDR3 contains 15 residues. The CDR3 coding sequence is TGTGCCAGCAGCCTTACAGGGGGCCCGTTGGAGGAGCAGTACTTC. Its translation is CASSLTGGPLEEQYF.

The count of this clone is one. The gene calls are TRBV27 and TRBJ2-7, with TRBD1 matching over 10 bases. Germline V CDR1 and CDR2: MNHEY, SMNVEV (reference sequence). The junction had 5 bases not matched to a gene; V was cut back by 6 bases and J by 3 bases. The CDR3 has 14 amino acids. The CDR3 region is CASRTGTGVYEQYF. CDR3 DNA: TGTGCCAGCAGGACCGGGACAGGGGTCTACGAGCAGTACTTC.

V is TRBV9 and J is TRBJ2-5; 10 nucleotides line up with TRBD1. This CDR3 has 16 amino acids. CDR1 is SGDLS and CDR2 is YYNGEE in the germline V gene. J lost 2 bases, V lost 2 bases, and 6 bases had no gene match. CDR3 bases: TGTGCCAGCAGCGTCGAAAAGGGACAGGGGCAAGAGACCCAGTACTTC. Amino acid sequence: CASSVEKGQGQETQYF.

J is TRBJ2-1 and V is TRBV2; TRBD2 matches 8 bases. The V segment lost 8 bases and the J segment 4 bases; nucleotides outside the gene matches: 7. This CDR3 region has 14 residues. The germline gives CDR1 SNHLY, CDR2 FYNNEI. The CDR3 spells CASALGGGYNEQFF. The CDR3 DNA sequence: TGTGCCAGCGCCCTCGGGGGGGGATACAATGAGCAGTTCTTC.